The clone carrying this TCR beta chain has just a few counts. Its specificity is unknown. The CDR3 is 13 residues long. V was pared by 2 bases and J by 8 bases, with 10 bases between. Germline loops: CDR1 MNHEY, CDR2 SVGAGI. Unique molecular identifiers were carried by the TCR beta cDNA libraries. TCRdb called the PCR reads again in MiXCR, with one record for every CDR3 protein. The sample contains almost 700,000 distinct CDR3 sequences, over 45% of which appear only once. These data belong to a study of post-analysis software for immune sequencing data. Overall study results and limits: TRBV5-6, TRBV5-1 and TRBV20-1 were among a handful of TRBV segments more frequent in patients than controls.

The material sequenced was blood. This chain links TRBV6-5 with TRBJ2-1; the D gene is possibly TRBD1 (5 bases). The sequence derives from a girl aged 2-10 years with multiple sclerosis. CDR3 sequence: CASSYGQGHEQFF. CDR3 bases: TGTGCCAGCAGTTACGGTCAGGGCCATGAGCAGTTCTTC.